Listed below are T cell receptor beta chains from one sample, sequenced in a study of human T cells and chemical hapten exposure. TCRdb analysed the RACE reads with MiXCR anew, one entry per CDR3 protein. The table includes about 84,000 distinct CDR3 sequences, 10% to 11% detected once. Sample: whole blood, taken in connection with sensitization to the hapten diphenylcyclopropenone (DPC). Source of these receptors: a woman between 45 and 60 years old with alopecia areata. Some clones in this sample may be carry-over from other donors' samples. Each CDR3 is given with its conserved first and last residue. D genes are given only for firm matches. Part of the rows lack a size; the others show once, few, many or a class for expanded clones.

d_gene: -; v_gene: TRBV29-1; abundance: -; j_gene: TRBJ2-5; CDR3aa: CSAHAGDAETQYF; CDR3nt: TGCAGCGCACATGCAGGGGACGCGGAGACCCAGTACTTC
d_gene: -; v_gene: TRBV2; abundance: -; j_gene: TRBJ1-2; CDR3aa: CASSEGGMGFYGYTF; CDR3nt: TGTGCCAGCAGTGAAGGAGGAATGGGATTCTATGGCTACACCTTC
d_gene: -; v_gene: TRBV28; abundance: -; j_gene: TRBJ1-6; CDR3aa: CASSFSGGQLSPLHF; CDR3nt: TGTGCCAGCAGTTTCTCTGGGGGACAATTATCACCCCTCCACTTT
d_gene: TRBD1; v_gene: TRBV9; abundance: many; j_gene: TRBJ1-2; CDR3aa: CASSDRTGAGYTF; CDR3nt: TGTGCCAGCAGCGACCGGACAGGGGCTGGCTACACCTTC
d_gene: -; v_gene: TRBV27; abundance: few; j_gene: TRBJ1-4; CDR3aa: CASSLVSATNEKLFF; CDR3nt: TGTGCCAGCAGTTTAGTGTCGGCAACTAATGAAAAACTGTTTTTT
d_gene: -; v_gene: TRBV14; abundance: -; j_gene: TRBJ2-1; CDR3aa: CASSLKRSGEQFF; CDR3nt: TGTGCCAGCAGCCTGAAGCGGTCCGGAGAGCAGTTCTTC
d_gene: -; v_gene: TRBV5-1; abundance: once; j_gene: TRBJ2-5; CDR3aa: CASFELSQETQYF; CDR3nt: TGCGCCAGCTTCGAACTAAGCCAAGAGACCCAGTACTTC
d_gene: TRBD2; v_gene: TRBV7-7; abundance: -; j_gene: TRBJ2-1; CDR3aa: CASSQGLYNEQFF; CDR3nt: TGTGCTAGCAGCCAGGGACTATACAATGAGCAGTTCTTC
d_gene: -; v_gene: TRBV9; abundance: -; j_gene: TRBJ2-2; CDR3aa: CASSDENSGNTGELFF; CDR3nt: TGTGCCAGCAGCGACGAAAACTCCGGTAACACCGGGGAGCTGTTTTTT
d_gene: -; v_gene: TRBV7-8; abundance: many; j_gene: TRBJ2-1; CDR3aa: CASIRGLGSVEQFF; CDR3nt: TGTGCCAGCATCCGAGGGTTAGGGTCGGTTGAGCAGTTCTTC
d_gene: TRBD1; v_gene: TRBV14; abundance: many; j_gene: TRBJ1-1; CDR3aa: CASGPKQGGYYGTEAFF; CDR3nt: TGTGCCAGCGGGCCGAAACAGGGGGGATATTATGGCACTGAAGCTTTCTTT
d_gene: -; v_gene: TRBV9; abundance: few; j_gene: TRBJ2-7; CDR3aa: CASSDSGTGAYEQYF; CDR3nt: TGTGCCAGCAGCGACTCAGGGACGGGGGCCTACGAGCAGTACTTC
d_gene: TRBD1; v_gene: TRBV27; abundance: many; j_gene: TRBJ2-7; CDR3aa: CASSAGTGLLEQYF; CDR3nt: TGTGCCAGCAGTGCCGGGACAGGGTTACTCGAGCAGTACTTC
d_gene: -; v_gene: TRBV19; abundance: few; j_gene: TRBJ2-1; CDR3aa: CASSARYEQFF; CDR3nt: TGTGCCAGTAGTGCCCGGTATGAGCAGTTCTTC
d_gene: -; v_gene: TRBV19; abundance: few; j_gene: TRBJ2-1; CDR3aa: CASTPVAYPNEQFF; CDR3nt: TGTGCCAGTACCCCCGTGGCTTACCCCAATGAGCAGTTCTTC
d_gene: TRBD1; v_gene: TRBV27; abundance: -; j_gene: TRBJ2-7; CDR3aa: CASLRQGGDCEQYF; CDR3nt: TGTGCCAGCCTCAGACAGGGGGGAGACTGCGAGCAGTACTTC
d_gene: -; v_gene: TRBV4-2; abundance: few; j_gene: TRBJ2-7; CDR3aa: CASSRTTDGFYEQYF; CDR3nt: TGTGCCAGCAGCCGGACCACGGACGGATTCTACGAGCAGTACTTC
d_gene: TRBD1; v_gene: TRBV6-1; abundance: many; j_gene: TRBJ2-4; CDR3aa: CASRPPGQGNIQYF; CDR3nt: TGTGCCAGCAGGCCTCCCGGACAGGGCAACATTCAGTACTTC
d_gene: -; v_gene: TRBV9; abundance: few; j_gene: TRBJ1-6; CDR3aa: CASSATGDSYNSPLHF; CDR3nt: TGTGCCAGCAGCGCGACAGGTGACTCCTATAATTCACCCCTCCACTTT
d_gene: -; v_gene: TRBV6-2/TRBV6-3; abundance: -; j_gene: TRBJ2-3; CDR3aa: CASKDLGADTQYF; CDR3nt: TGTGCCAGCAAGGACTTGGGCGCAGATACGCAGTATTTT
d_gene: -; v_gene: TRBV11-2; abundance: few; j_gene: TRBJ2-3; CDR3aa: CASTGRFTDTQYF; CDR3nt: TGTGCCAGCACGGGGCGGTTCACAGATACGCAGTATTTT
d_gene: TRBD2; v_gene: TRBV24-1; abundance: few; j_gene: TRBJ2-1; CDR3aa: CATSDFVGGAYNEQFF; CDR3nt: TGTGCCACCAGTGATTTTGTGGGAGGGGCCTACAATGAGCAGTTCTTC